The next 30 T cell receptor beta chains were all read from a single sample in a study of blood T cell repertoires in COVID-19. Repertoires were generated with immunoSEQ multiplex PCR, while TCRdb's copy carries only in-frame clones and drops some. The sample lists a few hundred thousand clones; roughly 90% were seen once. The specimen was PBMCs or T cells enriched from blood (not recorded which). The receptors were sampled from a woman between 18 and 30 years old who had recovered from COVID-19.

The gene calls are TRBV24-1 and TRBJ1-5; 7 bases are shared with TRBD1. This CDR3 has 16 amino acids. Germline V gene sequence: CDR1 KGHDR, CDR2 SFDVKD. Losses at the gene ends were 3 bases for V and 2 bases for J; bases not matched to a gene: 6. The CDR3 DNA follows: TGTGCCACCAGTGATAAGACAGGGTTCGGCAATCAGCCCCAGCATTTT. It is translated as CATSDKTGFGNQPQHF.

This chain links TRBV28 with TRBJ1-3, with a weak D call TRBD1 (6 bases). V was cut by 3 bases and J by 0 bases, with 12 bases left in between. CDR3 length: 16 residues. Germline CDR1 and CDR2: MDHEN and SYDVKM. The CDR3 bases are TGTGCCAGCAGTTTCCGGACAGTGACCTCTGGAAACACCATATATTTT. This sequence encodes CASSFRTVTSGNTIYF.

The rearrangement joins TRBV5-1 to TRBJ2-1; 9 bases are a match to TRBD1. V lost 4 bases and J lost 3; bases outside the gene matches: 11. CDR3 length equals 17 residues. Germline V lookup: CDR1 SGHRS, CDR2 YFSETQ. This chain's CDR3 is CASSPRGQGKFYNEQFF. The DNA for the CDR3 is TGCGCCAGCAGCCCCCGCGGACAGGGGAAGTTCTACAATGAGCAGTTCTTC.

CDR3 sequence reads: CASSPTRDRGNEKLFF. As DNA, the CDR3 is TGCGCCAGCAGCCCTACCCGGGACAGGGGTAATGAAAAACTGTTTTTT. This chain uses TRBV5-1 with TRBJ1-4, with 10 bases lining up with TRBD1. The CDR3 has 16 residues. The trim removed 4 bases at V and 4 bases at J, leaving 7 bases unmatched. Germline CDR1 SGHRS, CDR2 YFSETQ. Variable domain in full (rest from reference TRBV5-1 and TRBJ1-4): KAGVTQTPRYLIKTRGQQVTLSCSPISGHRSVSWYQQTPGQGLQFLFEYFSETQRNKGNFPGRFSGRQFSNSRSEMNVSTLELGDSALYLCASSPTRDRGNEKLFFGSGTQLSVL.

CDR3 in amino acids: CASSLEDRGDYGYTF. CDR3 sequence (DNA): TGTGCCAGCAGCTTGGAAGACAGGGGTGACTATGGCTACACCTTC. The rearrangement links TRBV5-5 to TRBJ1-2; TRBD1 agrees at 8 bases. Germline CDR1 SGHKS, CDR2 YYEKEE (reference sequence). V gave up 0 bases and J gave up 3 bases; unmatched junction bases: 4. The CDR3 is 15 amino acids.

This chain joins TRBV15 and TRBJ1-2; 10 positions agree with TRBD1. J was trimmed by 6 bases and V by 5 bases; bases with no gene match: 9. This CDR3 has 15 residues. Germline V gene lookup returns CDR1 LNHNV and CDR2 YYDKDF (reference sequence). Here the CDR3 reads CATSARQGALHGYTF. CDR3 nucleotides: TGTGCCACCAGCGCCCGACAGGGGGCGTTACATGGCTACACCTTC.

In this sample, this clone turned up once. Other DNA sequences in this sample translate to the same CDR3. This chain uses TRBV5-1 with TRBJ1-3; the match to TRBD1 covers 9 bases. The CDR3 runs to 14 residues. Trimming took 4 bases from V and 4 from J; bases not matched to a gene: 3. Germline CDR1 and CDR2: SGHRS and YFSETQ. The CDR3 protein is CASSRGTGGNTIYF. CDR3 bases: TGCGCCAGCAGCCGAGGGACAGGGGGAAACACCATATATTTT.

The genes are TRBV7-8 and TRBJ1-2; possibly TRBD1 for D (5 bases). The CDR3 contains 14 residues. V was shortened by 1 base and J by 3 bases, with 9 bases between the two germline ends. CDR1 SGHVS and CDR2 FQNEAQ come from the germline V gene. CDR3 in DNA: TGTGCCAGCAGCTTAGAGGACATCTACTATGGCTACACCTTC. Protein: CASSLEDIYYGYTF.

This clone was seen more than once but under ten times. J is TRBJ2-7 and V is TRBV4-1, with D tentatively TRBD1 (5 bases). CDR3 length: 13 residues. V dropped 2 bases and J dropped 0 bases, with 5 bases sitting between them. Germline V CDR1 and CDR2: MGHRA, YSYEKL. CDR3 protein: CASSQQGSYEQYF. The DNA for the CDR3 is TGCGCCAGCAGCCAACAGGGCTCCTACGAGCAGTACTTC.

This CDR3 reads CASSQGLNTEAFF. The CDR3 nucleotides are TGTGCCAGCAGCCAAGGTTTAAACACTGAAGCTTTCTTT. This chain links TRBV3-1 (or the pseudogene TRBV3-2) with TRBJ1-1, with D uncertain. The CDR3 has 13 amino acids. The germline CDR1 and CDR2 sequences are LGHDT and YNNKEL (reference sequence). Trimming stripped 1 base from V and 2 bases from J, with 5 bases between.

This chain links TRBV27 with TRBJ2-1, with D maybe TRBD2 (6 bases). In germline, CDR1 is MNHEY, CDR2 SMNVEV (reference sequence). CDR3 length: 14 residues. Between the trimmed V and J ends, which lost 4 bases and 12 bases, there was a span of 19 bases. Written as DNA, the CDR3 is TGTGCCAGCAGTTCGAACCTTCGACTAGACGGGCAGTTCTTC. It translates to CASSSNLRLDGQFF.

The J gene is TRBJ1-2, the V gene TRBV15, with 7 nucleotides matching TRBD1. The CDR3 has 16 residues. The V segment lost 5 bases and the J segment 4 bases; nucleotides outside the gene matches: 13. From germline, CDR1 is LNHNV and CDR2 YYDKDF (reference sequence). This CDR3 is CATSEEGARWGYGYTF. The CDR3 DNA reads TGTGCCACCAGCGAAGAGGGGGCCAGGTGGGGCTATGGCTACACCTTC.

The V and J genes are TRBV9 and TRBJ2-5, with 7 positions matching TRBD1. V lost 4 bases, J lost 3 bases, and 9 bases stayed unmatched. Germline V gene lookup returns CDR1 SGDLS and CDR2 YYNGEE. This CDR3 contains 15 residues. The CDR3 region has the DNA TGTGCCAGCAGCTCTAGTGGGACAGAGGAAGAGACCCAGTACTTC. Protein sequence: CASSSSGTEEETQYF.

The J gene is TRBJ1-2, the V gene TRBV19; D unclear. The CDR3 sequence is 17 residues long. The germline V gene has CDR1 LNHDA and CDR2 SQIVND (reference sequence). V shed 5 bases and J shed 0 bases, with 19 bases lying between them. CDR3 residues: CASSLDKNRKANYGYTF. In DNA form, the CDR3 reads TGTGCCAGTAGTCTCGACAAGAACAGAAAAGCTAACTATGGCTACACCTTC.

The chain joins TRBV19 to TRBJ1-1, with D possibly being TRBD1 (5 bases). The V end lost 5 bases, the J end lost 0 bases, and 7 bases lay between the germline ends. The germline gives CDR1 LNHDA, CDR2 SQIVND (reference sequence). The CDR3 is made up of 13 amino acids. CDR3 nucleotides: TGTGCCAGTAGTGCAGGGCTGAACACTGAAGCTTTCTTT. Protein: CASSAGLNTEAFF.

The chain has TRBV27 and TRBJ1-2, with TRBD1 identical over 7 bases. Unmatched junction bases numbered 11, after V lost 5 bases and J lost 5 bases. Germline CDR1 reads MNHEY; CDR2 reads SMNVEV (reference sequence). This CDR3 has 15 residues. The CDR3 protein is CASSLNPTGWYGYTF. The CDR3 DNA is TGTGCCAGCAGTCTTAACCCGACAGGGTGGTATGGCTACACCTTC.

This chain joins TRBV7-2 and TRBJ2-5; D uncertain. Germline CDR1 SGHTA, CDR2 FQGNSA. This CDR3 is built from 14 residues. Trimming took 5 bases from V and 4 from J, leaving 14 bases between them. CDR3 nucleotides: TGTGCCAGCAGCAGAGATATCGTACGAGAGACCCAGTACTTC. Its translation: CASSRDIVRETQYF.

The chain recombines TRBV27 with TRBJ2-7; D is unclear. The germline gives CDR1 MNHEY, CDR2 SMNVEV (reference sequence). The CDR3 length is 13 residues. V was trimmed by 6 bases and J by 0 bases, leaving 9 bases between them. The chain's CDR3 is CASREQNSYEQYF. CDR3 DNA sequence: TGTGCCAGCAGGGAACAGAACTCCTACGAGCAGTACTTC.

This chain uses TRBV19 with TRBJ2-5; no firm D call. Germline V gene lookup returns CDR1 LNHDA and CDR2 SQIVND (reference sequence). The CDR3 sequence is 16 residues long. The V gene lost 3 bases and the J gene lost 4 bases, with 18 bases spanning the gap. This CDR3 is CASSMRLATTRETQYF. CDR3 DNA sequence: TGTGCCAGTAGTATGCGTTTAGCCACAACCAGAGAGACCCAGTACTTC.

The CDR3 DNA sequence: TGCGCCAGCAGCTACTTGACAGGGAATTCTGGGGCCAACGTCCTGACTTTC. Encoded protein: CASSYLTGNSGANVLTF. The chain links TRBV5-1 to TRBJ2-6, with TRBD1 matching over 7 bases. CDR1 and CDR2 (germline): SGHRS, YFSETQ. V lost 3 bases to trimming and J lost 1 base; unmatched junction nucleotides: 7. The CDR3 totals 17 residues. Using reference TRBV5-1 and TRBJ2-6 for the parts outside the CDR3, the full variable domain is KAGVTQTPRYLIKTRGQQVTLSCSPISGHRSVSWYQQTPGQGLQFLFEYFSETQRNKGNFPGRFSGRQFSNSRSEMNVSTLELGDSALYLCASSYLTGNSGANVLTFGAGSRLTVL.

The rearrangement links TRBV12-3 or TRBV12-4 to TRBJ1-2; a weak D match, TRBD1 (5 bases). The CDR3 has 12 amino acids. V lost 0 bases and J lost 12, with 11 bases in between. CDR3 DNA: TGTGCCAGCAGTTTAGCCCCAGGGCGCGACACCTTC. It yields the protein CASSLAPGRDTF.

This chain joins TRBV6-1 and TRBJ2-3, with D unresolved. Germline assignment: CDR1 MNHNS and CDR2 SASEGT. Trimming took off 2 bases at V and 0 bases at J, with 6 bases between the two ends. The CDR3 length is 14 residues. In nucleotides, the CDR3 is TGTGCCAGCAGTGAACTATCTAGCACAGATACGCAGTATTTT. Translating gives CASSELSSTDTQYF.

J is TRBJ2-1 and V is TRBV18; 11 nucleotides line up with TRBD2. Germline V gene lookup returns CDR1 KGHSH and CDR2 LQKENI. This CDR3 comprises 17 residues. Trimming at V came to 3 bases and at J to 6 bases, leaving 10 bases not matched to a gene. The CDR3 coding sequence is TGTGCCAGCTCACCCCGTACTTGGACTAGCGGGCTCAATGAGCAGTTCTTC. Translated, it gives CASSPRTWTSGLNEQFF.

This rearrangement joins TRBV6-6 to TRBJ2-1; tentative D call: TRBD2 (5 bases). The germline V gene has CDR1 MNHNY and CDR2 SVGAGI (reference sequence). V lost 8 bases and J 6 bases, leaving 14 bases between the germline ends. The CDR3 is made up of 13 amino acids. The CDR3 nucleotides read TGTGCCAGCCGTGAGGACTTCTTCAATGAGCAGTTCTTC. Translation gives CASREDFFNEQFF.

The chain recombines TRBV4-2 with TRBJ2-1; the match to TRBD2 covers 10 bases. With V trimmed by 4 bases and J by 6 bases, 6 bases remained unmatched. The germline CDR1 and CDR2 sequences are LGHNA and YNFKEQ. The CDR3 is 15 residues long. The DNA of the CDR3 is TGTGCCAGCAGCCCTCTCAGCGGGGGGGCCAATGAGCAGTTCTTC. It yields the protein CASSPLSGGANEQFF.

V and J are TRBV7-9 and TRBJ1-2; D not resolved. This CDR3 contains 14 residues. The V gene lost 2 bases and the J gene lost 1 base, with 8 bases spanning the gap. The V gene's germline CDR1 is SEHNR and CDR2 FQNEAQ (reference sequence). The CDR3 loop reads CASSLTAGNYGYTF. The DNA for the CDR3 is TGTGCCAGCAGCTTAACTGCGGGTAACTATGGCTACACCTTC.

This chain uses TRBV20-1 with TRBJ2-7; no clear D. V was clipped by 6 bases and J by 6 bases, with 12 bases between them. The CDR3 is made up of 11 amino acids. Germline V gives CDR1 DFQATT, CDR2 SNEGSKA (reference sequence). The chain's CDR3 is CSAGPRREQYF. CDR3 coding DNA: TGCAGTGCGGGCCCTCGGCGCGAGCAGTACTTC.

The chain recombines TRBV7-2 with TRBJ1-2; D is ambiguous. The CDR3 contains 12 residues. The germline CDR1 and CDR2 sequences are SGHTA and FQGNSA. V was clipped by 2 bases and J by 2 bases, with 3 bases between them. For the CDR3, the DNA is TGTGCCAGCAGCTTACTGAACTATGGCTACACCTTC. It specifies CASSLLNYGYTF.

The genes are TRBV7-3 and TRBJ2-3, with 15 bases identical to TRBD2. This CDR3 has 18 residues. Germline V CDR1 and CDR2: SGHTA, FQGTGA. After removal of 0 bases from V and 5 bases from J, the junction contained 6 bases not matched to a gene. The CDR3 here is CASSLTGTSGGMGDTQYF. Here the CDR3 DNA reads TGTGCCAGCAGCTTAACTGGGACTAGCGGGGGGATGGGAGATACGCAGTATTTT.

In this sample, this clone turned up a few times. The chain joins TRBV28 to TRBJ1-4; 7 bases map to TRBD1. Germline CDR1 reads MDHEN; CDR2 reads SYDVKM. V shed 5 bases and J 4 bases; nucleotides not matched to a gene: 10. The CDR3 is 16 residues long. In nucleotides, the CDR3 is TGTGCCAGCAGTGCTCTCACAGGGGCGTTTAATGAAAAACTGTTTTTT. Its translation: CASSALTGAFNEKLFF.